This passage covers 10 T cell receptor beta chains from one sample sequenced in a study of blood T cell repertoires in COVID-19 (dated by TCRdb to 2020 to 2022). Library prep was done by the immunoSEQ multiplex PCR assay. The table was pulled from immuneACCESS by TCRdb, which kept in-frame rearrangements only. Such tables lose some clones; where checked, under half of the loss comes from unresolved V genes, and the rest has no known cause. Across this sample there are about 55,000 clones, with over 70% seen only once. Together, the top ten hold about 14% of the sample. The source material was peripheral blood. These receptors all stem from a woman in her seventies with acute or convalescent COVID-19.

This rearrangement joins TRBV11-2 to TRBJ2-3; 8 bases fit TRBD2. This CDR3 has 15 amino acids. Per germline, CDR1 SGHAT and CDR2 FQNNGV. The ends lost 5 bases at V and 3 bases at J; junction bases unmatched: 7. CDR3 in amino acids: CASSRTGGRTDTQYF. For the CDR3, the DNA is TGTGCCAGCAGCCGAACGGGGGGGCGGACAGATACGCAGTATTTT.

This chain uses TRBV9 with TRBJ2-1; 7 nucleotides match TRBD1. Per germline, CDR1 SGDLS and CDR2 YYNGEE. V lost 2 bases to trimming and J lost 7 bases; unmatched junction nucleotides: 15. CDR3 length: 17 amino acids. CDR3 amino acids: CASSVDTSLTGSNEQFF. DNA for the CDR3: TGTGCCAGCAGCGTCGACACCAGCCTGACAGGGTCGAATGAGCAGTTCTTC.

The gene calls are TRBV7-6 and TRBJ1-1; D gene ambiguous. This CDR3 is 13 amino acids long. The germline CDR1 and CDR2 sequences are SGHVS and FNYEAQ. V was pared by 8 bases and J by 5 bases, with 15 bases between. CDR3 loop: CASAKRGGTEAFF. CDR3 DNA: TGTGCCAGCGCAAAACGGGGAGGAACTGAAGCTTTCTTT.

DNA of the CDR3: TGTGCCAGCAGCGTAGACCGTACGGGGGACGCTTTCTTT. Its translation: CASSVDRTGDAFF. The rearrangement links TRBV9 to TRBJ1-1, with TRBD1 as a possible D gene (5 bases). V was cut by 0 bases and J by 11 bases, with 14 bases left in between. The CDR3 spans 13 residues. Germline assignment: CDR1 SGDLS and CDR2 YYNGEE. Complete variable domain (other parts from reference TRBV9 and TRBJ1-1): DSGVTQTPKHLITATGQRVTLRCSPRSGDLSVYWYQQSLDQGLQFLIQYYNGEERAKGNILERFSAQQFPDLHSELNLSSLELGDSALYFCASSVDRTGDAFFGQGTRLTVV.

This clone was seen just once. The genes are TRBV6-5 and TRBJ2-1; 8 bases are shared with TRBD1. CDR3 length: 15 amino acids. Germline V gene lookup returns CDR1 MNHEY and CDR2 SVGAGI. J lost 3 bases, V lost 8 bases, and 9 bases had no gene match. The CDR3 DNA sequence: TGTGCCAGCGCCCTCGGGGGACAGGTCTACAATGAGCAGTTCTTC. It specifies CASALGGQVYNEQFF.

The rearrangement links TRBV11-2 to TRBJ1-1; 8 nucleotides agree with TRBD1. There are 16 residues in the CDR3. The ends lost 4 bases at V and 1 base at J; junction bases unmatched: 8. In germline, CDR1 is SGHAT, CDR2 FQNNGV. The CDR3 reads CASSSISGTGNTEAFF. In DNA, the CDR3 is TGTGCCAGCAGCTCGATCTCCGGGACAGGGAACACTGAAGCTTTCTTT.

The rearrangement links TRBV6-5 to TRBJ1-3; D might be TRBD1 (5 bases). The CDR3 is 15 residues long. Per the germline V gene, CDR1 is MNHEY and CDR2 is SVGAGI. V lost 6 bases and J lost 0, with 12 bases in between. In DNA, the CDR3 is TGTGCCAGCAGGCTGACAGTTTTCTCTGGAAACACCATATATTTT. Residues: CASRLTVFSGNTIYF.

V and J are TRBV4-2 and TRBJ2-3, with TRBD2 matching over 9 bases. V lost 1 base and J lost 3; bases outside the gene matches: 2. Looked up from germline, CDR1 is LGHNA and CDR2 is YNFKEQ. CDR3 length: 15 residues. The chain's CDR3 is CASSQGLAETDTQYF. The CDR3 region has the DNA TGTGCCAGCAGCCAAGGACTAGCGGAGACAGATACGCAGTATTTT.

The rearrangement uses TRBV7-9 and TRBJ1-1; D possibly corresponds to TRBD1 (6 bases). Germline CDR1 reads SEHNR; CDR2 reads FQNEAQ (reference sequence). This CDR3 region has 17 residues. V lost 4 bases, J lost 6 bases, and 24 bases lay in between. The CDR3 spells CASSSRKFNRERAEAFF. CDR3 bases: TGTGCCAGCAGCTCCCGAAAGTTTAACAGGGAAAGGGCTGAAGCTTTCTTT.

The chain combines TRBV7-2 with TRBJ1-3; D is perhaps TRBD1 (6 bases). With 5 bases removed from V and 2 bases from J, the gap between germline ends came to 10 bases. CDR3 length: 14 amino acids. The germline gives CDR1 SGHTA, CDR2 FQGNSA. As DNA, the CDR3 is TGTGCCAGCAGCACACAGGGTGCTGGAAACACCATATATTTT. This gives the protein CASSTQGAGNTIYF.